This TCR beta chain was recorded in a study of blood T cell repertoires in COVID-19. Germline CDR1 is MGHRA and CDR2 is YSYEKL. This CDR3 is built from 14 residues. V was shortened by 4 bases and J by 3 bases, with 13 bases between the two germline ends. Clones were read by immunoSEQ multiplex PCR, and TCRdb kept only the in-frame ones, dropping some. This sample yields about 440,000 clones, of which about 90% are seen a single time; 0.55% to 0.75% belongs to the top ten. The study recruited people aged roughly 18 to 95 years across around 24 US areas. Material: PBMCs or T cells enriched from blood (not recorded which). This sequence was found in a man aged 18 to 30 who had recovered from COVID-19. The chain links TRBV4-1 to TRBJ2-7; no clear D. The CDR3 bases are TGCGCCAGCAGCCTTTTGGCTGGGCTCTACGAGCAGTACTTC. Its protein product is CASSLLAGLYEQYF.